A selection of T cell receptor beta chains follows, all from one sample in a study of blood T cells in healthy people across ages. Each CDR3 protein is one row after TCRdb ran MiXCR on the 5' RACE reads. The table shows 1.6 million or so distinct CDR3 sequences, with about 32% occurring only once. What was sequenced was blood. These receptors came from a woman under 40 in good health. CDR3s include the opening cysteine and the closing phenylalanine or tryptophan. The D gene is left open where the match is weak. Size is omitted from some rows. Given values are once, few, many or a class for expanded clones.

d_call | j_call | v_call | clone_size | cdr3_nt | cdr3_aa
TRBD1 | TRBJ1-2 | TRBV29-1 | NA | TGCAGCCATACTACGATAGGGGGCGCGTTCTGGGATGGCTACACCTTC | CSHTTIGGAFWDGYTF
NA | TRBJ2-1 | TRBV5-1 | NA | TGCGCCAGCAGCTTGGTCCCTCCTTTCGGGGCGCTTATCTACAATGAGCAGTTCTTC | CASSLVPPFGALIYNEQFF
TRBD1 | TRBJ1-2 | TRBV3-1 | NA | TGTGCCAGCAGCCCAAAAACAGGGGCATATGGCTACACCTTC | CASSPKTGAYGYTF
NA | TRBJ2-3 | TRBV30 | NA | TGTGCCTGGACGGGACGAATAACCTCAGATACGCAGTATTTT | CAWTGRITSDTQYF
TRBD2 | TRBJ2-7 | TRBV5-6 | NA | TGTGCCAGCAGCTGGGGGGGGGAGTCCGCCTACGAGCAGTACTTC | CASSWGGESAYEQYF
NA | TRBJ2-1 | TRBV24-1 | few | TGTGCCACCAGTGATTCAAGAGTACAGACCAGCTCCTACAATGAGCAGTTCTTC | CATSDSRVQTSSYNEQFF
NA | TRBJ2-3 | TRBV29-1 | many | TGCAGCGCAGGGGGGGAGGTCACAGATACGCAGTATTTT | CSAGGEVTDTQYF
NA | TRBJ2-7 | TRBV20-1 | NA | TGCAGTGCGTTCCCGGGACAAGAGGGAGAGCAGTACTTC | CSAFPGQEGEQYF
TRBD1 | TRBJ1-6 | TRBV9 | few | TGTGCCAGCAGCGGACAGGGGAGAGGAAATTCACCCCTCCACTTT | CASSGQGRGNSPLHF
TRBD1 | TRBJ2-7 | TRBV20-1 | NA | TGCAGTGCTAGAGAAAGACAGGGGTTTTTCTACGAGCAGTACTTC | CSARERQGFFYEQYF
TRBD1 | TRBJ2-3 | TRBV3-1 | few | TGTGCCAGCAGCACCACCCCCGGGACAGGGAGCACAGATACGCAGTATTTT | CASSTTPGTGSTDTQYF
TRBD2 | TRBJ2-3 | TRBV20-1 | few | TGCAGTGCTCGTACCGGGACTAGCGGGGGGGCAGATACGCAGTATTTT | CSARTGTSGGADTQYF
TRBD2 | TRBJ2-5 | TRBV2 | few | TGTGCCAGCAGTGGGACTAGCGGGAGGGTAGAGACCCAGTACTTC | CASSGTSGRVETQYF
TRBD2 | TRBJ2-1 | TRBV20-1 | NA | TGCAGTGCAGGGGGCGGGAGGGCCCTCAATGAGCAGTTCTTC | CSAGGGRALNEQFF
NA | TRBJ1-1 | TRBV6-2/TRBV6-3 | few | TGTGCCAGCAGTTACATTACGGTGAACACTGAAGCTTTCTTT | CASSYITVNTEAFF
NA | TRBJ1-2 | TRBV11-2 | NA | TGTGCCAGCAGCCCGCGAGAGGGAGCCGGCTACACCTTC | CASSPREGAGYTF
TRBD2 | TRBJ2-5 | TRBV6-1 | NA | TGTGCCAGCAGTGAAGCCGGCGGGAGCTACCAAGAGACCCAGTACTTC | CASSEAGGSYQETQYF
NA | TRBJ2-7 | TRBV19 | NA | TGTGCCAGCAGCCGCTTCGGGAACGAGCAGTACTTC | CASSRFGNEQYF
NA | TRBJ1-2 | TRBV2 | NA | TGTGCCAGCAGCGAAGGGAAGGACAGCCTAGCTAACTATGGCCACACCTTC | CASSEGKDSLANYGHTF